The 27 T cell receptor beta chains below all came from one sample that was sequenced in a study of T cell responses to AZD1222 COVID-19 vaccine. The repertoire was sequenced with immunoSEQ multiplex PCR; TCRdb's copy has only in-frame clones and lacks some. The repertoire has roughly 130,000 clones, about 91% of them found once; the top ten carry over 1.5%. The sample here was peripheral blood, taken on day 0 of AZD1222 vaccination. The receptor set was obtained from an adult in good health.

The genes are TRBV6-5 and TRBJ2-2, with D tentatively TRBD1 (5 bases). Trimming cost V 0 bases and J 6 bases, with 11 bases left between them. The CDR3 consists of 15 residues. Germline V CDR1 and CDR2: MNHEY, SVGAGI. The CDR3 sequence: CASSYSSRGAGELFF. The CDR3 nucleotides are TGTGCCAGCAGTTACTCGAGTAGGGGCGCCGGGGAGCTGTTTTTT.

The chain couples TRBV12-3 or TRBV12-4 to TRBJ2-2, with unresolved D. Trimming cost V 6 bases and J 5 bases, with 7 bases left between them. The length of the CDR3 is 12 residues. CDR3 loop: CASSTGTGELFF. The CDR3 DNA is TGTGCCAGCAGCACCGGGACCGGGGAGCTGTTTTTT.

V is TRBV4-3 and J is TRBJ2-4, with TRBD2 identical over 12 bases. The CDR3 has 18 residues. V shed 1 base and J 0 bases; nucleotides not matched to a gene: 4. Germline lookup yields CDR1 LGHNA and CDR2 YSLEER. CDR3 DNA sequence: TGCGCCAGCAGCCAAGGGACTAGCGGGACTCTAGCCAAAAACATTCAGTACTTC. Amino acids: CASSQGTSGTLAKNIQYF.

This chain joins TRBV2 and TRBJ1-3; perhaps TRBD1 as D (6 bases). V was trimmed by 6 bases and J by 2 bases, leaving 11 bases between them. The CDR3 is made up of 14 amino acids. Germline values: CDR1 SNHLY, CDR2 FYNNEI. The DNA of the CDR3 is TGTGCCAGCAGAACAGGGTTTGCTGGAAACACCATATATTTT. This gives the protein CASRTGFAGNTIYF.

This clone was recorded only once. This chain connects TRBV5-1 to TRBJ1-1; unclear D gene. CDR1 SGHRS and CDR2 YFSETQ come from the germline V gene. CDR3 size: 15 residues. Trimming removed 0 bases from V and 1 base from J, with 10 bases in between. For the CDR3, the DNA is TGCGCCAGCAGCTTGGAGGGTGGTGAGAACACTGAAGCTTTCTTT. It specifies CASSLEGGENTEAFF.

The genes are TRBV7-9 and TRBJ2-6; 7 bases are a match to TRBD1. Trimming removed 5 bases from V and 3 bases from J; junction bases left unmatched: 4. The length of the CDR3 is 15 residues. CDR1 and CDR2 (germline): SEHNR, FQNEAQ (reference sequence). CDR3 sequence: CASSLGQVGANVLTF. The CDR3 DNA sequence: TGTGCCAGCAGCCTCGGACAGGTTGGGGCCAACGTCCTGACTTTC.

This clone has a single count. The chain recombines TRBV30 with TRBJ1-2; D is unclear. CDR1 and CDR2 (germline): GTSNPN, SVGIG (reference sequence). Deletions cut 5 bases from V and 8 bases from J, with 18 bases between. The CDR3 runs 13 residues. The DNA for the CDR3 is TGTGCCTGGGGCCCTCGGACGGTGGGGGGCTACACCTTC. Protein: CAWGPRTVGGYTF.

The J gene is TRBJ1-3, the V gene TRBV7-2, with D possibly TRBD1 on 5 matching bases. V was trimmed by 3 bases and J by 4 bases, leaving 13 bases between them. The CDR3 runs to 15 residues. Germline CDR1 and CDR2: SGHTA and FQGNSA. The CDR3 loop is CASSFNSWGGNTIYF. CDR3 nucleotides: TGTGCCAGCAGCTTTAACTCTTGGGGCGGAAACACCATATATTTT.

The V gene is TRBV3-1 (or the pseudogene TRBV3-2), the J gene TRBJ2-7; TRBD1 might be the D (5 bases). V was shortened by 0 bases and J by 6 bases, with 12 bases between the two germline ends. This CDR3 is 14 amino acids long. Looked up from germline, CDR1 is LGHDT and CDR2 is YNNKEL (reference sequence). DNA for the CDR3: TGTGCCAGCAGCCAAGAGCAGGGAATCAGCGAGCAGTACTTC. Its protein product is CASSQEQGISEQYF.

The rearrangement links TRBV11-1 to TRBJ2-5, with 10 bases identical to TRBD2. CDR1 and CDR2 (germline): SGHAT, FQDESV (reference sequence). The length of the CDR3 is 17 residues. The ends lost 0 bases at V and 4 bases at J; junction bases unmatched: 8. CDR3 bases: TGTGCCAGCAGCTTAGCGTCAGCGGGAGGGGCTGGAGAGACCCAGTACTTC. This gives the protein CASSLASAGGAGETQYF. The full variable domain, its missing parts supplied by reference TRBV11-1 and TRBJ2-5, is EAEVAQSPRYKITEKSQAVAFWCDPISGHATLYWYRQILGQGPELLVQFQDESVVDDSQLPKDRFSAERLKGVDSTLKIQPAELGDSAMYLCASSLASAGGAGETQYFGPGTRLLVL.

The chain uses TRBV30 and TRBJ2-7, with D possibly TRBD1 on 5 matching bases. Between the trimmed V and J ends, which lost 2 bases and 2 bases, there was a span of 7 bases. The germline CDR1 and CDR2 sequences are GTSNPN and SVGIG (reference sequence). The CDR3 runs to 12 residues. CDR3 nucleotides: TGTGCCTGGAGTCGACAGCCCTACGAGCAGTACGTC. Translation: CAWSRQPYEQYV.

The gene calls are TRBV19 and TRBJ1-5, with D hard to call. The germline gives CDR1 LNHDA, CDR2 SQIVND (reference sequence). The V end lost 5 bases, the J end lost 9 bases, and 8 bases lay between the germline ends. This CDR3 is built from 11 residues. CDR3 residues: CASSGIGPQHF. The CDR3 DNA sequence: TGTGCCAGTAGTGGGATTGGGCCCCAGCATTTT.

The chain carries TRBV7-2 and TRBJ2-2, with no clear D. Per the germline V gene, CDR1 is SGHTA and CDR2 is FQGNSA. This CDR3 comprises 12 residues. Trimming stripped 8 bases from V and 1 base from J, with 5 bases between. CDR3 nucleotide sequence: TGTGCCAGCCGACGGAACACCGGGGAGCTGTTTTTT. Its protein product is CASRRNTGELFF.

The chain is built from TRBV6-1 and TRBJ1-3, with D hard to call. The ends were cut back, 1 base at V and 4 bases at J, with 11 bases in the middle. Germline V gene sequence: CDR1 MNHNS, CDR2 SASEGT. CDR3 length: 15 amino acids. DNA of the CDR3: TGTGCCAGCAGTGAAGGGGAGGGATCCGGAAACACCATATATTTT. Translated, it gives CASSEGEGSGNTIYF.

J is TRBJ2-4 and V is TRBV19; D is uncertain. From germline, CDR1 is LNHDA and CDR2 SQIVND (reference sequence). This CDR3 has 15 residues. V shed 4 bases and J shed 8 bases, with 18 bases lying between them. CDR3 protein: CASSNERDFRDIQYF. CDR3 DNA sequence: TGTGCCAGTAGTAATGAAAGGGATTTTAGGGACATTCAGTACTTC.

CDR3 protein: CSVVSRQGSGAFF. DNA of the CDR3: TGCAGCGTTGTGTCTAGACAGGGAAGTGGAGCTTTCTTT. The rearrangement links TRBV29-1 to TRBJ1-1; 7 bases are shared with TRBD1. J was trimmed by 10 bases and V by 4 bases; bases with no gene match: 12. Germline assignment: CDR1 SQVTM and CDR2 ANQGSEA. The CDR3 length is 13 residues.

The chain is built from TRBV4-1 and TRBJ1-4; TRBD1 aligns across 8 bases. This CDR3 spans 15 amino acids. Per the germline V gene, CDR1 is MGHRA and CDR2 is YSYEKL. Trimming at V came to 4 bases and at J to 8 bases, leaving 9 bases not matched to a gene. For the CDR3, the DNA is TGCGCCAGCAGCCCCTCAGGGGGCGCGTTGGAAAAACTGTTTTTT. Translation gives CASSPSGGALEKLFF.

J is TRBJ2-3 and V is TRBV5-1, with 9 bases fitting TRBD2. Trimming took 4 bases from V and 5 from J; bases not matched to a gene: 8. CDR1 is SGHRS, CDR2 YFSETQ, per germline. This CDR3 spans 15 amino acids. The CDR3 nucleotides are TGCGCCAGCAGCCATAATCGCGGGGGGGAAGATACGCAGTATTTT. Protein: CASSHNRGGEDTQYF.

The chain is built from TRBV10-3 and TRBJ2-7; D is uncertain. Germline V gene lookup returns CDR1 ENHRY and CDR2 SYGVKD. Trimming pared 0 bases from V and 7 bases from J, leaving 10 bases between. The CDR3 extends over 13 amino acids. CDR3 protein: CAISESTGLEQYF. Here the CDR3 DNA reads TGTGCCATCAGTGAGTCGACCGGGTTAGAGCAGTACTTC.

This sequence joins TRBV19 and TRBJ1-1; a possible D gene is TRBD1 (5 bases). V dropped 5 bases and J dropped 5 bases, with 15 bases sitting between them. CDR1 LNHDA and CDR2 SQIVND come from the germline V gene (reference sequence). This CDR3 contains 14 residues. CDR3 residues: CASSVTGVGTEAFF. DNA of the CDR3: TGTGCCAGTAGTGTTACGGGGGTAGGGACTGAAGCTTTCTTT.

The chain combines TRBV6-1 with TRBJ1-3; D ambiguous. The CDR3 totals 16 residues. V was shortened by 2 bases and J by 0 bases, with 11 bases between the two germline ends. Per the germline V gene, CDR1 is MNHNS and CDR2 is SASEGT. The CDR3 DNA reads TGTGCCAGCAGTGAAAGGATGGCAAGCTCTGGAAACACCATATATTTT. Residues: CASSERMASSGNTIYF.

The V and J genes are TRBV3-1 (or the pseudogene TRBV3-2) and TRBJ2-3, with TRBD2 as a possible D gene (5 bases). The CDR3 has 15 amino acids. Trimming removed 9 bases from V and 2 bases from J, with 18 bases in between. Germline assignment: CDR1 LGHDT and CDR2 YNNKEL (reference sequence). The CDR3 sequence is CASTRSGDYTDTQYF. The CDR3 DNA reads as TGTGCCAGTACTAGGAGCGGCGACTACACAGATACGCAGTATTTT.

This rearrangement joins TRBV6-5 to TRBJ2-1; D unresolved. Trimming shortened V by 1 base and J by 6 bases, and 13 bases separated the two germline ends. CDR1 is MNHEY and CDR2 is SVGAGI in the germline V gene. The CDR3 totals 15 residues. The chain's CDR3 is CASSYLAATINEQFF. CDR3 coding DNA: TGTGCCAGCAGTTACTTAGCAGCCACCATCAATGAGCAGTTCTTC.

This clone was detected only once. The J gene is TRBJ1-2, the V gene TRBV20-1; no clear D gene. The V end lost 0 bases, the J end lost 8 bases, and 7 bases lay between the germline ends. Per the germline V gene, CDR1 is DFQATT and CDR2 is SNEGSKA (reference sequence). The CDR3 covers 11 residues. The CDR3 spells CSAREARGYTF. The CDR3, as DNA: TGCAGTGCTAGAGAGGCGAGGGGCTACACCTTC.

V gene TRBV2 combines with J gene TRBJ1-1, with no clear D. Trimming removed 3 bases at V and 4 bases at J, with 12 bases between. Per the germline V gene, CDR1 is SNHLY and CDR2 is FYNNEI. The CDR3 has 14 residues. The CDR3 is CASSEREGRTEAFF. DNA for the CDR3: TGTGCCAGCAGTGAGAGGGAAGGTCGCACTGAAGCTTTCTTT.

This rearrangement joins TRBV4-1 to TRBJ1-2; TRBD1 agrees at 8 bases. The CDR3 spans 14 residues. CDR1 and CDR2 from the germline V gene are MGHRA and YSYEKL. V trimming: 2 bases; J trimming: 4 bases; junction bases outside the gene matches: 3. The CDR3 region has the DNA TGCGCCAGCAGCCAACTAGGACAGGGCTATGGCTACACCTTC. Translation gives CASSQLGQGYGYTF.

The V call is TRBV12-3 or TRBV12-4, the J call TRBJ1-1; no clear D gene. The CDR3 is 11 amino acids. V lost 7 bases to trimming and J lost 3 bases, with 6 bases between them. The CDR3 loop reads CASTGYTEAFF. The CDR3 coding sequence is TGTGCCAGCACGGGGTACACTGAAGCTTTCTTT.